The clone carrying this TCR beta chain was seen repeatedly, ten times or more. Its antigen is as yet unknown. Unique molecular identifiers were affixed to single, distinct cDNA molecules. Via MiXCR, TCRdb re-called the 5' RACE reads, giving one row per CDR3 protein. The data show some 110,000 distinct CDR3 sequences, with 15% seen just once and 20% to 25% held by the top ten. The data originate from a study of early T cells in non-severe SARS-CoV-2 infection. Study summary: Unsorted whole blood bulk RNA was sequenced, with unpaired chains. Study observations and caveats: VDJdb matches were skewed toward anti-spike CD8 T cell responses.

Germline CDR1 SGHAT, CDR2 FQNNGV. The CDR3 runs to 12 residues. Trimming took off 0 bases at V and 5 bases at J, with 5 bases between the two ends. The TCR comes from an adult who was a healthcare worker with PCR-confirmed SARS-CoV-2 infection or an uninfected control (not recorded which). The rearrangement links TRBV11-2 to TRBJ2-7; D is possibly TRBD1 (5 bases). Sequenced input: whole blood. The CDR3 loop reads CASSLDRDEQYF. CDR3 bases: TGTGCCAGCAGCTTAGACAGGGACGAGCAGTACTTC. The variable domain in full, with the rest retrieved from reference TRBV11-2 and TRBJ2-7, is EAGVAQSPRYKIIEKRQSVAFWCNPISGHATLYWYQQILGQGPKLLIQFQNNGVVDDSQLPKDRFSAERLKGVDSTLKIQPAKLEDSAVYLCASSLDRDEQYFGPGTRLTVT.